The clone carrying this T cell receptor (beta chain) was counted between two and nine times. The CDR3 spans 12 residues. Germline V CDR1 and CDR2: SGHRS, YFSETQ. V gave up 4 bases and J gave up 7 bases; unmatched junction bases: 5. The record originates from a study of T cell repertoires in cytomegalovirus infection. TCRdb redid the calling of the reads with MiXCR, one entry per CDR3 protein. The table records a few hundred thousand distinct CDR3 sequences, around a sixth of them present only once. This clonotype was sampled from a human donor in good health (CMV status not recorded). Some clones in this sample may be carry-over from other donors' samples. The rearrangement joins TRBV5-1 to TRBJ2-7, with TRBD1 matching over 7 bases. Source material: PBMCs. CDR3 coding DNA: TGCGCCAGCAGCGAACAGGGGAGAGAGCAGTACTTC. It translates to CASSEQGREQYF.